The 32 T cell receptor beta chains reported below all come from one sample, sequenced in a study of control samples from healthy donors and cancer patients. TCRdb's copy holds only in-frame clones and misses some; the assay was immunoSEQ multiplex PCR. The data hold around 120,000 clones, with nearly 95% observed a single time. The sequencing sample was made of blood. The receptors derive from a man in his thirties or forties in good health.

The chain has TRBV7-9 and TRBJ1-6, with 11 bases fitting TRBD1. The germline V gene has CDR1 SEHNR and CDR2 FQNEAQ (reference sequence). The junction had 2 bases not matched to a gene; V was cut back by 3 bases and J by 10 bases. The CDR3 totals 14 residues. CDR3 DNA: TGTGCCAGCAGCTTTGGACAGGGGGCGTCACCCCTCCACTTT. Translation gives CASSFGQGASPLHF.

The chain is built from TRBV18 and TRBJ2-7; D possibly uses TRBD1 or TRBD2 (5 bases each). Germline V gene lookup returns CDR1 KGHSH and CDR2 LQKENI. V was trimmed by 4 bases and J by 5 bases, leaving 15 bases between them. The CDR3 runs to 14 residues. The CDR3 nucleotides are TGTGCCAGCTCACGCGAGGGGTACGGTGACGAGCAGTACGTC. This sequence encodes CASSREGYGDEQYV.

The rearrangement uses TRBV4-2 and TRBJ1-2; possibly TRBD1 for D (5 bases). Trimming stripped 4 bases from V and 8 bases from J, with 14 bases between. Germline V gives CDR1 LGHNA, CDR2 YNFKEQ. CDR3 length: 13 amino acids. The CDR3 region has the DNA TGTGCCAGCAGCCGAGGGGAGGAATGGGGCTACACCTTC. It translates to CASSRGEEWGYTF.

This clone was found once. The genes are TRBV2 and TRBJ2-2, with D perhaps being TRBD1 or TRBD2 (5 bases each). This CDR3 spans 15 amino acids. V was shortened by 3 bases and J by 4 bases, with 12 bases between the two germline ends. Germline CDR1 SNHLY, CDR2 FYNNEI. CDR3 nucleotides: TGTGCCAGCAGTGATACCGGGGCGGGCACCGGGGAGCTGTTTTTT. This translates into CASSDTGAGTGELFF.

J is TRBJ2-3 and V is TRBV9; 10 bases are a match to TRBD2. V gave up 0 bases and J gave up 11 bases; unmatched junction bases: 3. CDR1 is SGDLS and CDR2 is YYNGEE in the germline V gene. This CDR3 comprises 13 residues. The CDR3 here is CASSVGLAGGQYF. CDR3 bases: TGTGCCAGCAGCGTAGGATTAGCGGGGGGGCAGTATTTT.

The sample holds one count of this clone. This sequence joins TRBV27 and TRBJ1-2; 7 nucleotides match TRBD1. In germline, CDR1 is MNHEY, CDR2 SMNVEV (reference sequence). This CDR3 is 15 amino acids long. V shed 5 bases, J shed 3 bases, and the junction held 9 bases outside the gene matches. The CDR3 DNA sequence: TGTGCCAGCAGTAAGACAGGGAAGTATGACTATGGCTACACCTTC. Its protein product is CASSKTGKYDYGYTF.

The chain has TRBV5-6 and TRBJ1-6, with a possible D match to TRBD1 (5 bases). The CDR3 runs 14 residues. V lost 1 base and J 7 bases, leaving 9 bases between the germline ends. The V gene's germline CDR1 is SGHDT and CDR2 YYEEEE. The CDR3 reads CASSLYGGNSPLHF. DNA of the CDR3: TGTGCCAGCAGCTTGTACGGGGGAAATTCACCCCTCCACTTT. Together with reference TRBV5-6 and TRBJ1-6, the CDR3 gives the full variable domain: DAGVTQSPTHLIKTRGQQVTLRCSPKSGHDTVSWYQQALGQGPQFIFQYYEEEERQRGNFPDRFSGHQFPNYSSELNVNALLLGDSALYLCASSLYGGNSPLHFGNGTRLTVT.

Of note for this clone: The sample holds other DNA sequences that translate to the same CDR3. The rearrangement uses TRBV29-1 and TRBJ2-2, with 10 nucleotides matching TRBD1. V was clipped by 7 bases and J by 2 bases; unmatched bases: 4. Germline V gene data show CDR1 as SQVTM and CDR2 as ANQGSEA. The CDR3 has 14 residues. DNA of the CDR3: TGCAGCGCTCGACAGGGGGCTAACACCGGGGAGCTGTTTTTT. Translation: CSARQGANTGELFF.

The chain couples TRBV5-6 to TRBJ1-2; 8 positions match TRBD1. V was clipped by 1 base and J by 5 bases; unmatched bases: 7. CDR3 length: 15 residues. Germline V CDR1 and CDR2: SGHDT, YYEEEE. The CDR3 nucleotides are TGTGCCAGCAGCTTGAGACAGGGGAAAAGGTATGGCTACACCTTC. It specifies CASSLRQGKRYGYTF.

The chain carries TRBV6-6 and TRBJ1-2; maybe TRBD1 (5 bases). Germline CDR1 is MNHNY and CDR2 is SVGAGI (reference sequence). Trimming cost V 8 bases and J 3 bases, with 16 bases left between them. The CDR3 totals 14 residues. The CDR3 is CASHHGALYYGYTF. The DNA for the CDR3 is TGTGCCAGCCACCATGGGGCGTTGTACTATGGCTACACCTTC.

The V and J genes are TRBV30 and TRBJ2-3; no firm D call. In germline, CDR1 is GTSNPN, CDR2 SVGIG (reference sequence). The CDR3 covers 13 residues. V shed 0 bases and J shed 3 bases, with 7 bases lying between them. CDR3 residues: CAWSVGRTDTQYF. The CDR3 nucleotides read TGTGCCTGGAGTGTAGGCAGAACAGATACGCAGTATTTT.

The V call is TRBV4-1, the J call TRBJ2-7; TRBD2 aligns across 7 bases. The V gene end was trimmed by 4 bases and the J gene end by 7 bases; junction bases not matched to a gene: 13. Looked up from germline, CDR1 is MGHRA and CDR2 is YSYEKL. The CDR3 covers 15 residues. CDR3 bases: TGCGCCAGCAGCCCCAGCTGGGTTCCGCGGGGGGAGCAGTACGTC. Translation: CASSPSWVPRGEQYV.

This chain uses TRBV7-9 with TRBJ1-2; no firm D call. The CDR3 has 15 amino acids. Trimming removed 7 bases at V and 8 bases at J, with 23 bases between. Germline V gene lookup returns CDR1 SEHNR and CDR2 FQNEAQ (reference sequence). CDR3 sequence (DNA): TGTGCCAGCACCATAAGACTCTCCCAAATTCAGGGCTACACCTTC. Its protein product is CASTIRLSQIQGYTF.

The V gene is TRBV5-4, the J gene TRBJ1-4; D is undetermined. The CDR3 runs 14 residues. Per the germline V gene, CDR1 is SGHNT and CDR2 is YYREEE (reference sequence). V lost 4 bases and J lost 8, with 15 bases in between. The CDR3 coding sequence is TGTGCCAGCAGCCCTGCAAACAGTGGCGAAAAACTGTTTTTT. Translating gives CASSPANSGEKLFF.

The chain joins TRBV30 to TRBJ2-5; D call uncertain. This CDR3 region has 13 residues. Trimming pared 0 bases from V and 5 bases from J, leaving 10 bases between. CDR1 and CDR2 (germline): GTSNPN, SVGIG (reference sequence). CDR3 DNA: TGTGCCTGGAGTGTACAGAGTGGGGAGACCCAGTACTTC. Encoded protein: CAWSVQSGETQYF.

The V call is TRBV24-1, the J call TRBJ2-5, with TRBD2 as a possible D gene (7 bases). From germline, CDR1 is KGHDR and CDR2 SFDVKD. The CDR3 contains 16 residues. Trimming left V 4 bases short and J 5 bases short, with 19 bases between. DNA for the CDR3: TGTGCCACCAGTGACCCGTCGGAAAGGGGGGGCGAGACCCAGTACTTC. Its protein product is CATSDPSERGGETQYF.

The genes are TRBV30 and TRBJ1-1, with 10 bases that match TRBD1. This CDR3 region has 16 residues. V was pared by 1 base and J by 0 bases, with 5 bases of the junction left unmatched. Germline lookup yields CDR1 GTSNPN and CDR2 SVGIG (reference sequence). CDR3 nucleotides: TGTGCCTGGAGTGGGGGGACAGGGGCCCTGAACACTGAAGCTTTCTTT. Translated, it gives CAWSGGTGALNTEAFF.

The rearrangement uses TRBV18 and TRBJ1-1, with 9 positions matching TRBD1. J gave up 1 base and V 5 bases, and 2 bases lay outside the gene matches. There are 14 residues in the CDR3. Looked up from germline, CDR1 is KGHSH and CDR2 is LQKENI. The CDR3 sequence is CASSGDRANTEAFF. Here the CDR3 DNA reads TGTGCCAGCTCAGGGGACAGGGCGAACACTGAAGCTTTCTTT. Looking up the rest from reference TRBV18 and TRBJ1-1 gives the full variable domain: NAGVMQNPRHLVRRRGQEARLRCSPMKGHSHVYWYRQLPEEGLKFMVYLQKENIIDESGMPKERFSAEFPKEGPSILRIQQVVRGDSAAYFCASSGDRANTEAFFGQGTRLTVV.

This chain connects TRBV28 to TRBJ1-1, with D possibly TRBD1 on 6 matching bases. The V end lost 6 bases, the J end lost 0 bases, and 17 bases lay between the germline ends. CDR1 MDHEN and CDR2 SYDVKM come from the germline V gene. The CDR3 loop spans 16 amino acids. CDR3 DNA sequence: TGTGCCAGCAGACCTCCTTGGGGGCGGGTGAACACTGAAGCTTTCTTT. Translating it yields CASRPPWGRVNTEAFF.

The J gene is TRBJ1-3, the V gene TRBV19, with D possibly matching TRBD1 (6 bases). In germline, CDR1 is LNHDA, CDR2 SQIVND (reference sequence). Trimming removed 4 bases at V and 0 bases at J, with 10 bases between. There are 15 residues in the CDR3. The CDR3 nucleotides are TGTGCCAGTAGTACGGACAGCTCCTCTGGAAACACCATATATTTT. It codes for CASSTDSSSGNTIYF.

The J gene is TRBJ1-1, the V gene TRBV28; 8 bases are a match to TRBD1. With V trimmed by 7 bases and J by 1 base, 5 bases remained unmatched. Germline CDR1 reads MDHEN; CDR2 reads SYDVKM. This CDR3 has 14 residues. The CDR3 region is CASIAGGPNTEAFF. Here the CDR3 DNA reads TGTGCCAGCATCGCAGGGGGCCCGAACACTGAAGCTTTCTTT.

V and J are TRBV7-8 and TRBJ2-3; D remains unclear. Germline CDR1 SGHVS, CDR2 FQNEAQ. The ends were cut back, 0 bases at V and 5 bases at J, with 9 bases in the middle. The CDR3 runs 14 residues. The CDR3 region is CASSLALGLDTQYF. The CDR3, as DNA: TGTGCCAGCAGCTTAGCGCTCGGTTTAGATACGCAGTATTTT.

The V call is TRBV19, the J call TRBJ1-1; 8 nucleotides align to TRBD1. The CDR3 length is 14 residues. The germline gives CDR1 LNHDA, CDR2 SQIVND (reference sequence). The junction had 4 bases not matched to a gene; V was cut back by 6 bases and J by 1 base. The DNA for the CDR3 is TGTGCCAGTAGCCGACAGGGGCGGAACACTGAAGCTTTCTTT. This encodes CASSRQGRNTEAFF.

The chain recombines TRBV7-9 with TRBJ2-5, with 7 bases lining up with TRBD2. This CDR3 region has 16 residues. CDR1 and CDR2 from the germline V gene are SEHNR and FQNEAQ (reference sequence). Germline trimming cut 5 bases from V and 5 bases from J; bases unmatched to any gene: 14. The chain's CDR3 is CASSRRYPAGEETQYF. The CDR3 nucleotides read TGTGCCAGCAGCCGCCGTTACCCGGCGGGGGAGGAGACCCAGTACTTC.

The rearrangement joins TRBV25-1 to TRBJ2-7, with 10 bases lining up with TRBD2. The CDR3 is 15 amino acids. Germline assignment: CDR1 MGHDK and CDR2 SYGVNS. Losses at the gene ends were 4 bases for V and 2 bases for J; bases not matched to a gene: 5. The CDR3 DNA reads TGTGCCAGCAGTGGCCGACTAGCGGGTCCCTACGAGCAGTACTTC. Its translation is CASSGRLAGPYEQYF.

The genes are TRBV7-9 and TRBJ2-3; D is uncertain. V was clipped by 5 bases and J by 2 bases, with 8 bases between them. The CDR3 has 13 residues. Germline loops: CDR1 SEHNR, CDR2 FQNEAQ (reference sequence). CDR3 sequence: CASSIGYTDTQYF. In DNA form, the CDR3 reads TGTGCCAGCAGCATCGGCTACACAGATACGCAGTATTTT.

The V call is TRBV10-2, the J call TRBJ2-5, with 7 bases aligning to TRBD1. V was clipped by 7 bases and J by 4 bases; unmatched bases: 9. The CDR3 contains 14 residues. Germline CDR1 and CDR2: WSHSY and SAAADI. The CDR3 protein is CASKPTGFGETQYF. CDR3 DNA sequence: TGCGCCAGCAAACCGACAGGGTTTGGAGAGACCCAGTACTTC.

The rearrangement joins TRBV24-1 to TRBJ1-4; a weak D match, TRBD1 (5 bases). Germline values: CDR1 KGHDR, CDR2 SFDVKD. The V gene lost 4 bases and the J gene lost 8 bases, with 16 bases spanning the gap. The CDR3 spans 15 residues. The CDR3 loop reads CATSDPTVGDEKLFF. The CDR3 DNA follows: TGTGCCACCAGTGACCCGACAGTGGGTGACGAAAAACTGTTTTTT.

The chain joins TRBV10-1 to TRBJ2-3, with 8 bases fitting TRBD2. The germline V gene has CDR1 WNHNN and CDR2 SYGVQD (reference sequence). This CDR3 contains 14 residues. V lost 6 bases to trimming and J lost 3 bases; unmatched junction nucleotides: 5. The CDR3 nucleotides read TGCGCCAGCAGGCAAGCGGGGGATACAGATACGCAGTATTTT. Its protein product is CASRQAGDTDTQYF.

CDR3 sequence: CASSLDDRGTEAFF. The CDR3 DNA sequence: TGTGCCAGCAGCTTGGATGACAGGGGCACTGAAGCTTTCTTT. The chain has TRBV5-5 and TRBJ1-1, with 8 bases fitting TRBD1. The V gene end was trimmed by 0 bases and the J gene end by 4 bases; junction bases not matched to a gene: 2. This CDR3 is built from 14 residues. Germline loops: CDR1 SGHKS, CDR2 YYEKEE (reference sequence).

The chain carries TRBV7-2 and TRBJ2-1; D gene unclear. Germline lookup yields CDR1 SGHTA and CDR2 FQGNSA. The CDR3 runs 11 residues. V lost 2 bases, J lost 10 bases, and 6 bases lay in between. CDR3 residues: CASSLLGEQFF. In nucleotides, the CDR3 is TGTGCCAGCAGCTTATTGGGAGAGCAGTTCTTC.

This clone is a singleton in its sample. V is TRBV10-3 and J is TRBJ2-7; D gene unclear. Germline values: CDR1 ENHRY, CDR2 SYGVKD. The CDR3 has 13 residues. V was cut by 6 bases and J by 5 bases, with 14 bases left in between. This CDR3 is CAISPGPLDEQYV. The CDR3 region has the DNA TGTGCCATCAGCCCCGGGCCCCTGGACGAGCAGTACGTC.